The 20 T cell receptor beta chains below all came from one sample that was sequenced in a study of shared T cell receptors in the human thymus. The method was immunoSEQ multiplex PCR; TCRdb's version includes in-frame clones alone and lacks a portion of them. The sample has 540,000 or so clones; around 78% are singletons. These records were also assigned to another study, of human thymus T cells.

The specimen was thymocytes. All receptors derive from a boy under two years old with a congenital heart defect.

The chain uses TRBV4-2 and TRBJ2-3, with 9 bases fitting TRBD2. Germline CDR1 is LGHNA and CDR2 is YNFKEQ. This CDR3 is built from 16 residues. Trimming removed 0 bases from V and 2 bases from J; junction bases left unmatched: 3. The CDR3 DNA reads TGTGCCAGCAGCCAAGACCTAGCGGGAATCACAGATACGCAGTATTTT. Translating it yields CASSQDLAGITDTQYF.

The CDR3 DNA is TGCGCCAGCAGCTCGACGCAGCGGGGAGGGCCCTACGAGCAGTACTTC. Its protein is CASSSTQRGGPYEQYF. The chain employs TRBV5-1 and TRBJ2-7; 7 bases fit TRBD2. The length of the CDR3 is 16 residues. Germline CDR1 reads SGHRS; CDR2 reads YFSETQ. V trimming: 3 bases; J trimming: 2 bases; junction bases outside the gene matches: 11. Full variable domain (remainder filled in from reference TRBV5-1 and TRBJ2-7): KAGVTQTPRYLIKTRGQQVTLSCSPISGHRSVSWYQQTPGQGLQFLFEYFSETQRNKGNFPGRFSGRQFSNSRSEMNVSTLELGDSALYLCASSSTQRGGPYEQYFGPGTRLTVT.

The V call is TRBV14, the J call TRBJ2-1, with TRBD2 matching over 10 bases. The germline CDR1 and CDR2 sequences are SGHDN and FVKESK. The V segment lost 5 bases and the J segment 4 bases; nucleotides outside the gene matches: 5. The CDR3 loop spans 15 amino acids. The CDR3 loop is CASSLGLAVYNEQFF. The CDR3 nucleotides are TGTGCCAGCAGCTTAGGACTAGCGGTTTACAATGAGCAGTTCTTC.

V is TRBV30 and J is TRBJ2-3; the match to TRBD2 covers 14 bases. CDR1 and CDR2 from the germline V gene are GTSNPN and SVGIG (reference sequence). The V segment lost 5 bases and the J segment 5 bases; nucleotides outside the gene matches: 9. CDR3 length equals 16 residues. The DNA for the CDR3 is TGTGCCTGGGACTCGGGGACTAGCGGGAGTCAAGATACGCAGTATTTT. Translated, it gives CAWDSGTSGSQDTQYF.

This clone was counted a few times. This chain joins TRBV6-4 and TRBJ2-5, with 11 nucleotides matching TRBD2. This CDR3 is 16 amino acids long. Germline V gene lookup returns CDR1 MRHNA and CDR2 SNTAGT. With V trimmed by 2 bases and J by 5 bases, 7 bases remained unmatched. CDR3 region: CASSDEPTSGSETQYF. CDR3 coding DNA: TGTGCCAGCAGTGACGAACCAACTAGCGGGAGTGAGACCCAGTACTTC.

This clone was counted a few times. This sequence joins TRBV29-1 and TRBJ1-2; 7 bases match TRBD1. The J segment lost 6 bases and the V segment lost 3 bases, leaving 13 bases of the junction unmatched. Germline CDR1 is SQVTM and CDR2 is ANQGSEA. The CDR3 runs to 15 residues. This chain's CDR3 is CSVEGGRDSLHGYTF. CDR3 bases: TGCAGCGTTGAGGGGGGCCGGGACAGTCTACATGGCTACACCTTC.

This sequence joins TRBV2 and TRBJ1-2; TRBD1 might be the D (5 bases). Germline V lookup: CDR1 SNHLY, CDR2 FYNNEI. V gave up 1 base and J gave up 2 bases, with 11 bases separating them. This CDR3 contains 15 residues. CDR3 sequence: CASSEVDTLNYGYTF. In DNA, the CDR3 is TGTGCCAGCAGTGAAGTGGACACCTTAAACTATGGCTACACCTTC.

The genes are TRBV5-1 and TRBJ2-5, with D perhaps matching TRBD1 (5 bases). Between the trimmed V and J ends, which lost 0 bases and 5 bases, there was a span of 17 bases. The CDR3 has 16 amino acids. In germline, CDR1 is SGHRS, CDR2 YFSETQ. CDR3 in amino acids: CASSLGRGVGHETQYF. DNA of the CDR3: TGCGCCAGCAGCTTGGGGCGTGGAGTCGGACACGAGACCCAGTACTTC.

The J gene is TRBJ1-2, the V gene TRBV19; 12 positions agree with TRBD1. V lost 7 bases to trimming and J lost 4 bases; unmatched junction nucleotides: 4. The CDR3 runs 14 residues. The germline CDR1 and CDR2 sequences are LNHDA and SQIVND (reference sequence). The CDR3 bases are TGTGCCAGTAAAGGGGGACAGGGGGCCTATGGCTACACCTTC. This gives the protein CASKGGQGAYGYTF.

The chain links TRBV20-1 to TRBJ2-1, with D possibly TRBD2 on 5 matching bases. Germline V gene sequence: CDR1 DFQATT, CDR2 SNEGSKA (reference sequence). Trimming stripped 3 bases from V and 5 bases from J, with 5 bases between. The CDR3 is 11 residues long. CDR3 amino acids: CSARGDNEQFF. The CDR3 nucleotides read TGCAGTGCTAGGGGAGACAATGAGCAGTTCTTC.

J is TRBJ2-1 and V is TRBV25-1, with TRBD2 matching over 7 bases. V shed 2 bases and J 4 bases; nucleotides not matched to a gene: 5. The CDR3 spans 15 residues. Germline CDR1 is MGHDK and CDR2 is SYGVNS. CDR3 loop: CASSEGLAEYNEQFF. The CDR3 region has the DNA TGTGCCAGCAGTGAAGGTCTAGCGGAATACAATGAGCAGTTCTTC.

V is TRBV19 and J is TRBJ2-1; D is undetermined. The CDR3 runs to 13 residues. The germline V gene encodes CDR1 LNHDA and CDR2 SQIVND (reference sequence). V lost 3 bases and J 10 bases, leaving 13 bases between the germline ends. Here the CDR3 reads CASSMADFGEQFF. The CDR3 DNA reads as TGTGCCAGTAGTATGGCAGACTTTGGGGAGCAGTTCTTC.

V is TRBV6-6 and J is TRBJ2-7; 9 nucleotides align to TRBD1. CDR1 is MNHNY, CDR2 SVGAGI, per germline (reference sequence). J gave up 5 bases and V 5 bases, and 10 bases lay outside the gene matches. CDR3 length equals 15 residues. This CDR3 reads CASSDPGQGRDEQYF. The DNA of the CDR3 is TGTGCCAGCAGTGACCCGGGACAGGGAAGGGACGAGCAGTACTTC.

This sequence joins TRBV18 and TRBJ2-1; D is unresolved. The CDR3 sequence is 16 residues long. Trimming cost V 0 bases and J 6 bases, with 15 bases left between them. Looked up from germline, CDR1 is KGHSH and CDR2 is LQKENI. The CDR3, as DNA: TGTGCCAGCTCACCACCAGTAGCTCGGTTTGTCAATGAGCAGTTCTTC. Amino acid sequence: CASSPPVARFVNEQFF.

This sequence joins TRBV9 and TRBJ2-5, with 8 bases identical to TRBD1. The CDR3 length is 14 residues. Germline-derived CDR1 and CDR2 are SGDLS and YYNGEE. After removal of 2 bases from V and 5 bases from J, the junction contained 5 bases not matched to a gene. In DNA, the CDR3 is TGTGCCAGCAGCGTCAGGGGGCTAAGGGAGACCCAGTACTTC. It yields the protein CASSVRGLRETQYF.

The chain links TRBV28 to TRBJ2-7, with D maybe TRBD1 (6 bases). Trimming left V 2 bases short and J 0 bases short, with 11 bases between. This CDR3 has 15 residues. Germline V gene sequence: CDR1 MDHEN, CDR2 SYDVKM. CDR3 sequence reads: CASSLLTGSSYEQYF. For the CDR3, the DNA is TGTGCCAGCAGTTTACTCACAGGGTCCTCCTACGAGCAGTACTTC. Based on the CDR3 plus reference TRBV28 and TRBJ2-7, the full variable domain is DVKVTQSSRYLVKRTGEKVFLECVQDMDHENMFWYRQDPGLGLRLIYFSYDVKMKEKGDIPEGYSVSREKKERFSLILESASTNQTSMYLCASSLLTGSSYEQYFGPGTRLTVT.

In its sample, this clone was seen once. The genes are TRBV4-1 and TRBJ2-5; TRBD2 matches 9 bases. The CDR3 is made up of 17 amino acids. The V segment lost 0 bases and the J segment 5 bases; nucleotides outside the gene matches: 10. CDR1 MGHRA and CDR2 YSYEKL come from the germline V gene. This CDR3 reads CASSQEGEAGGRETQYF. The CDR3 DNA sequence: TGCGCCAGCAGCCAAGAAGGGGAGGCGGGAGGGAGGGAGACCCAGTACTTC.

The CDR3 DNA is TGTGCCTGGGGGGGGGCTCCGGGACAGGCCTACGAGCAGTACTTC. Protein product: CAWGGAPGQAYEQYF. The chain combines TRBV30 with TRBJ2-7; D might be TRBD1 (8 bases). CDR3 length: 15 amino acids. From germline, CDR1 is GTSNPN and CDR2 SVGIG (reference sequence). The V gene lost 5 bases and the J gene lost 2 bases, with 19 bases spanning the gap.

This clone appeared a few times. V and J are TRBV2 and TRBJ2-7; no firm D call. CDR3 length: 11 residues. V gave up 7 bases and J gave up 3 bases, with 7 bases separating them. Germline CDR1 SNHLY, CDR2 FYNNEI. The CDR3 reads CASILIYEQYF. The CDR3 DNA reads as TGTGCCAGCATCCTAATCTACGAGCAGTACTTC.

This clone was counted only a few times. This chain joins TRBV6-5 and TRBJ2-7, with 7 positions matching TRBD2. Germline V gene lookup returns CDR1 MNHEY and CDR2 SVGAGI. The CDR3 sequence is 15 residues long. The J segment lost 2 bases and the V segment lost 5 bases, leaving 9 bases of the junction unmatched. The CDR3 DNA reads TGTGCCAGCAGTCCCTCCCGCGGGAGACCCTACGAGCAGTACTTC. The encoded protein is CASSPSRGRPYEQYF.